The 24 T cell receptor beta chains in this list originate from one sample, sequenced in a study of T-cell reconstitution after alpha-beta-depleted transplantation in children. The library targeted TCRbeta and was prepared with unique molecular identifiers. TCRdb itself ran the PCR reads through MiXCR, one entry per CDR3 protein. The table shows roughly 570,000 distinct CDR3 sequences, with more than 20% occurring only once. This specimen consisted of PBMCs, obtained before TCRalphabeta/CD19-depleted stem cell transplant. These receptors originate from a boy younger than two with Wiskott-Aldrich syndrome, due to receive a stem cell transplant.

This clonotype came up a few times. The V call is TRBV12-3 or TRBV12-4, the J call TRBJ2-1, with D possibly TRBD2 on 6 matching bases. The germline V and J ends were trimmed by 6 bases and 2 bases, with 20 bases remaining between them. This CDR3 is 17 amino acids long. The CDR3 here is CASRVDLGGVPYNEQFF. CDR3 nucleotides: TGTGCCAGCAGAGTTGACCTGGGGGGAGTACCCTACAATGAGCAGTTCTTC.

The chain carries TRBV10-3 and TRBJ2-1; the match to TRBD2 covers 14 bases. CDR1 and CDR2 from the germline V gene are ENHRY and SYGVKD. J gave up 12 bases and V 4 bases, and 11 bases lay outside the gene matches. The CDR3 runs 16 residues. The CDR3 DNA reads TGTGCCATCAGTGGATCCGGGACTAGCGGGAGAGAATCGCAGTTCTTC. Translating it yields CAISGSGTSGRESQFF.

The chain couples TRBV6-5 to TRBJ1-4; D is uncertain. Trimming removed 4 bases at V and 2 bases at J, with 8 bases between. Germline CDR1 and CDR2: MNHEY and SVGAGI. The CDR3 is 14 residues long. The CDR3 is CASSFGRTNEKLFF. The CDR3 DNA reads as TGTGCCAGCAGTTTCGGAAGGACTAATGAAAAACTGTTTTTT.

This clonotype appeared a few times. The rearrangement joins TRBV27 to TRBJ2-1, with a possible D match to TRBD2 (5 bases). V lost 5 bases, J lost 10 bases, and 21 bases lay in between. This CDR3 is built from 15 residues. Germline CDR1 is MNHEY and CDR2 is SMNVEV (reference sequence). CDR3 in amino acids: CASSPDSVYSGEQFF. CDR3 nucleotides: TGTGCCAGCAGTCCGGATTCTGTGTATTCGGGGGAGCAGTTCTTC.

The gene calls are TRBV20-1 and TRBJ2-3; TRBD2 matches at 7 bases. The ends lost 1 base at V and 4 bases at J; junction bases unmatched: 5. Per germline, CDR1 DFQATT and CDR2 SNEGSKA (reference sequence). The CDR3 is 14 residues long. CDR3 bases: TGCAGTGCTAGAGCGGGGCGGGAGCCAGATACGCAGTATTTT. This encodes CSARAGREPDTQYF.

This clonotype was seen more than once but under ten times. The chain couples TRBV5-1 to TRBJ1-2; 8 nucleotides line up with TRBD1. Germline V gives CDR1 SGHRS, CDR2 YFSETQ. V was clipped by 5 bases and J by 4 bases; unmatched bases: 13. This CDR3 spans 16 amino acids. Written as DNA, the CDR3 is TGCGCCAGCAGACCTACCGCAGGGGGCTGGGGCTATGGCTACACCTTC. This encodes CASRPTAGGWGYGYTF.

A few counts support this clonotype. This chain links TRBV5-1 with TRBJ2-7; D uncertain. Germline loops: CDR1 SGHRS, CDR2 YFSETQ. The ends were cut back, 1 base at V and 0 bases at J, with 14 bases in the middle. The CDR3 runs to 16 residues. CDR3 DNA: TGCGCCAGCAGCTTGTGGTTGGCAGCCTTCTCCTACGAGCAGTACTTC. Encoded protein: CASSLWLAAFSYEQYF.

Points on this clonotype: A read error is possible here, since a much larger clone lies one base away. The chain employs TRBV29-1 and TRBJ2-5; 12 nucleotides line up with TRBD2. V trimming: 5 bases; J trimming: 5 bases; junction bases outside the gene matches: 9. The CDR3 is made up of 15 amino acids. Germline lookup yields CDR1 SQVTM and CDR2 ANQGSEA. This chain's CDR3 is CSVRLLAGGWETQYF. The CDR3 nucleotides read TGCAGCGTTCGTTTACTAGCGGGAGGTTGGGAGACCCAGTACTTC. The variable domain in full, completed from reference TRBV29-1 and TRBJ2-5, reads SAVISQKPSRDICQRGTSLTIQCQVDSQVTMMFWYRQQPGQSLTLIATANQGSEATYESGFVIDKFPISRPNLTFSTLTVSNMSPEDSSIYLCSVRLLAGGWETQYFGPGTRLLVL.

The chain combines TRBV10-3 with TRBJ1-5; maybe TRBD1 (5 bases). There are 16 residues in the CDR3. Germline values: CDR1 ENHRY, CDR2 SYGVKD. V was shortened by 3 bases and J by 5 bases, with 17 bases between the two germline ends. Written as DNA, the CDR3 is TGTGCCATCAGTGACCCGACAGCCGAGCTGGATCAGCCCCAGCATTTT. Protein product: CAISDPTAELDQPQHF.

This chain links TRBV20-1 with TRBJ2-7; TRBD1 matches 11 bases. The V gene's germline CDR1 is DFQATT and CDR2 SNEGSKA (reference sequence). Germline trimming cut 3 bases from V and 3 bases from J; bases unmatched to any gene: 7. CDR3 length: 15 amino acids. In DNA, the CDR3 is TGCAGTGCTAGTCGGGGACAGGGGGTTGTCTACGAGCAGTACTTC. It codes for CSASRGQGVVYEQYF.

This clonotype came up a few times. The V and J genes are TRBV24-1 and TRBJ2-1; 12 bases match TRBD2. Germline CDR1 is KGHDR and CDR2 is SFDVKD. The CDR3 sequence is 16 residues long. Trimming removed 4 bases from V and 8 bases from J; junction bases left unmatched: 8. The CDR3 DNA is TGTGCCACCAGTGAGCGACTAGCGGGAGCTCGCTATGAGCAGTTCTTC. This gives the protein CATSERLAGARYEQFF.

The table lists this clonotype with a few counts. This rearrangement joins TRBV11-2 to TRBJ2-7; D remains ambiguous. Germline assignment: CDR1 SGHAT and CDR2 FQNNGV. The CDR3 totals 14 residues. V shed 2 bases and J shed 0 bases, with 8 bases lying between them. In nucleotides, the CDR3 is TGTGCCAGCAGCTTATATGCCAGCTCCTACGAGCAGTACTTC. This encodes CASSLYASSYEQYF. The full variable domain, completed using reference TRBV11-2 and TRBJ2-7, is EAGVAQSPRYKIIEKRQSVAFWCNPISGHATLYWYQQILGQGPKLLIQFQNNGVVDDSQLPKDRFSAERLKGVDSTLKIQPAKLEDSAVYLCASSLYASSYEQYFGPGTRLTVT.

The J gene is TRBJ2-7, the V gene TRBV6-1, with 8 bases aligning to TRBD2. In germline, CDR1 is MNHNS, CDR2 SASEGT. This CDR3 comprises 15 residues. V shed 3 bases and J 2 bases; nucleotides not matched to a gene: 6. The CDR3 nucleotides read TGTGCCAGCAGTGAGGGGACTAGTCTCCCCTACGAGCAGTACTTC. Translated: CASSEGTSLPYEQYF.

The CDR3 sequence is CASSLRLASTDTQYF. The CDR3 DNA reads as TGCGCCAGCAGCCTTCGACTAGCCAGCACAGATACGCAGTATTTT. The chain carries TRBV4-1 and TRBJ2-3; TRBD2 agrees at 7 bases. The CDR3 spans 15 residues. Germline CDR1 reads MGHRA; CDR2 reads YSYEKL. Losses at the gene ends were 4 bases for V and 0 bases for J; bases not matched to a gene: 4.

Note on this clonotype: A junction boundary mismatches the germline segment, possibly from a read error. J is TRBJ2-2 and V is TRBV5-1; the match to TRBD1 covers 8 bases. CDR1 is SGHRS, CDR2 YFSETQ, per germline. The CDR3 sequence is 16 residues long. Here the CDR3 DNA reads TGCGCCAGCATCTTGGCAGGGGGCATCGACACCGGGGAGCTGTTTTTT. Encoded protein: CASILAGGIDTGELFF.

This sequence joins TRBV7-9 and TRBJ2-1, with D maybe TRBD1 (6 bases). CDR3 length equals 17 residues. The germline V and J ends were trimmed by 5 bases and 0 bases, with 17 bases remaining between them. CDR1 and CDR2 (germline): SEHNR, FQNEAQ (reference sequence). For the CDR3, the DNA is TGTGCCAGCAGCCCAGCAGGGGCTCTGAGCTCCTACAATGAGCAGTTCTTC. Translated, it gives CASSPAGALSSYNEQFF.

This clonotype appeared a few times. This chain connects TRBV20-1 to TRBJ1-5, with D possibly matching TRBD1 (5 bases). CDR1 DFQATT and CDR2 SNEGSKA come from the germline V gene (reference sequence). V lost 2 bases and J lost 6, with 11 bases in between. The CDR3 runs to 13 residues. DNA of the CDR3: TGCAGTGCTAGACAGGGAGTCAGTCAGCCCCAGCATTTT. It codes for CSARQGVSQPQHF.

This clonotype appeared a few times. The V gene is TRBV20-1, the J gene TRBJ2-5; the D gene could be TRBD1 or TRBD2 (6 bases each). Trimming cost V 2 bases and J 5 bases, with 12 bases left between them. The CDR3 is 13 residues long. Germline-derived CDR1 and CDR2 are DFQATT and SNEGSKA (reference sequence). In DNA form, the CDR3 reads TGCAGTGCTAGAACCGGGGGCCAGGAGACCCAGTACTTC. Translating gives CSARTGGQETQYF.

The rearrangement links TRBV18 to TRBJ1-1; the match to TRBD1 covers 8 bases. The V and J ends lost 5 bases and 1 base, in that order; junction bases with no gene match: 9. Germline V gene lookup returns CDR1 KGHSH and CDR2 LQKENI. This CDR3 is 16 amino acids long. DNA of the CDR3: TGTGCCAGCTCATTCGGACAGGGCGAGGGGAACACTGAAGCTTTCTTT. It yields the protein CASSFGQGEGNTEAFF.

The chain recombines TRBV5-1 with TRBJ2-7; 7 bases are shared with TRBD1. There are 13 residues in the CDR3. In germline, CDR1 is SGHRS, CDR2 YFSETQ. With V trimmed by 0 bases and J by 12 bases, 9 bases remained unmatched. The CDR3 DNA follows: TGCGCCAGCAGCTTGGGGACTGACAGGGATCGGTACTTC. Its translation: CASSLGTDRDRYF.

This chain links TRBV4-2 with TRBJ1-3; 7 bases line up with TRBD1. Germline V lookup: CDR1 LGHNA, CDR2 YNFKEQ. V shed 4 bases and J 7 bases; nucleotides not matched to a gene: 7. The CDR3 extends over 14 amino acids. CDR3 DNA: TGTGCCAGCAGCCTAGGACAGGCGGCCAACACCATATATTTT. It encodes CASSLGQAANTIYF.

This clonotype was recorded a few times. The V and J genes are TRBV12-3 or TRBV12-4 and TRBJ1-4, with D tentatively TRBD1 (5 bases). Trimming stripped 5 bases from V and 10 bases from J, with 20 bases between. The CDR3 totals 15 residues. CDR3 protein: CASSPAAPLGGKLFF. The CDR3 bases are TGTGCCAGCAGTCCCGCGGCCCCCCTCGGGGGAAAACTGTTTTTT.

There are a few counts of this clonotype. This chain joins TRBV4-1 and TRBJ1-1; D uncertain. CDR1 and CDR2 from the germline V gene are MGHRA and YSYEKL. The CDR3 consists of 14 residues. V was pared by 1 base and J by 3 bases, with 9 bases between. The CDR3 here is CASSQAPRDTEAFF. CDR3 in DNA: TGCGCCAGCAGCCAAGCCCCGAGGGACACTGAAGCTTTCTTT.

This clonotype was observed a few times. This chain uses TRBV3-1 with TRBJ1-5, with 9 bases lining up with TRBD1. The germline V gene has CDR1 LGHDT and CDR2 YNNKEL (reference sequence). This CDR3 is built from 15 residues. V shed 2 bases and J 5 bases; nucleotides not matched to a gene: 4. The CDR3 nucleotides read TGTGCCAGCAGCCAAAAGGGACAGGGCGATCAGCCCCAGCATTTT. Protein product: CASSQKGQGDQPQHF.